This T cell receptor (beta chain) was found in a study of cytotoxic CD8 clonotypes in ibrutinib-treated CLL. Whole-study context: Responses: around 25 partial, 2 complete; after median approximately 68 months, about 14 stayed remitted, some twelve progressed. The taking of response samples occurred after a median about 13 months of treatment, with a range of 6 to 36.

Produced via immunoSEQ multiplex PCR; TCRdb's table is partial and in-frame only. The table records some 50,000 clones, more than 55% of them present only once. The CDR3 loop spans 17 amino acids. Trimming removed 1 base from V and 2 bases from J; junction bases left unmatched: 3. CDR1 SGHNT and CDR2 YYREEE come from the germline V gene (reference sequence). This rearrangement joins TRBV5-4 to TRBJ2-5; 15 positions match TRBD2. Material: PBMCs, obtained after 24 months of ibrutinib treatment. The clonotype comes from a human donor with chronic lymphocytic leukemia. CDR3: CASSLPGLAGGQETQYF. CDR3 sequence (DNA): TGTGCCAGCAGCTTGCCGGGACTAGCGGGGGGACAAGAGACCCAGTACTTC.